This T cell receptor beta chain was found in a study of cytomegalovirus exposure and HLA in healthy donors. Germline CDR1 SGDLS, CDR2 YYNGEE. The length of the CDR3 is 16 residues. Germline trimming cut 0 bases from V and 2 bases from J; bases unmatched to any gene: 5. On this clone itself: Antigen specificity is unknown.

Likely unrecorded immune exposures existed in these nominally healthy donors. General study results and limits: When analyzed later, a missense DCLRE1C variant was found to be linked to TCR beta V- and J-gene trimming. The authors listed 164 TCR beta chains as cytomegalovirus-associated. Some public TCRs appeared in many individuals, while most sequences were rare.

The study ran its PCR with 60 Vbeta and 13 Jbeta primers. This table comes from immunoSEQ multiplex PCR, and its TCRdb copy is limited to in-frame clones, with some not included. Of 250,000 to 350,000 clones in the sample, more than 80% were seen once. Source material: PBMCs. This clonotype was sampled from a man between 35 and 55 years old in good health and CMV-seropositive. The chain is built from TRBV9 and TRBJ2-5, with 9 bases lining up with TRBD2. The CDR3 nucleotides are TGTGCCAGCAGCGTAGGCCCGACTAGCGGACAAGAGACCCAGTACTTC. As protein: CASSVGPTSGQETQYF. Full variable domain (remainder filled in from reference TRBV9 and TRBJ2-5): DSGVTQTPKHLITATGQRVTLRCSPRSGDLSVYWYQQSLDQGLQFLIQYYNGEERAKGNILERFSAQQFPDLHSELNLSSLELGDSALYFCASSVGPTSGQETQYFGPGTRLLVL.